This T cell receptor beta chain was captured by sequencing in a study of cytomegalovirus exposure and HLA in healthy donors. Across the study: As an earlier analysis found, about 179 million T cells yielded about 120 million unique TCR beta sequences.

Donors were nominally healthy when sampled, though unrecorded immune exposures were likely. 13 Jbeta primers and 60 Vbeta primers were used for the PCR. Repertoires were generated with immunoSEQ multiplex PCR, while TCRdb's copy carries only in-frame clones and drops some. The sample lists around 90,000 clones, 79% occurring once. V lost 2 bases to trimming and J lost 6 bases; unmatched junction nucleotides: 6. The CDR3 is 14 residues long. Per the germline V gene, CDR1 is MNHEY and CDR2 is SVGAGI. The TCR was taken from a man younger than 40 in good health and CMV-seronegative. J is TRBJ2-7 and V is TRBV6-5; 8 bases fit TRBD1. Sequenced material: PBMCs. Here the CDR3 DNA reads TGTGCCAGCAGTTACCACGGGACAGGCGGCGAGCAGTACTTC. Protein: CASSYHGTGGEQYF.